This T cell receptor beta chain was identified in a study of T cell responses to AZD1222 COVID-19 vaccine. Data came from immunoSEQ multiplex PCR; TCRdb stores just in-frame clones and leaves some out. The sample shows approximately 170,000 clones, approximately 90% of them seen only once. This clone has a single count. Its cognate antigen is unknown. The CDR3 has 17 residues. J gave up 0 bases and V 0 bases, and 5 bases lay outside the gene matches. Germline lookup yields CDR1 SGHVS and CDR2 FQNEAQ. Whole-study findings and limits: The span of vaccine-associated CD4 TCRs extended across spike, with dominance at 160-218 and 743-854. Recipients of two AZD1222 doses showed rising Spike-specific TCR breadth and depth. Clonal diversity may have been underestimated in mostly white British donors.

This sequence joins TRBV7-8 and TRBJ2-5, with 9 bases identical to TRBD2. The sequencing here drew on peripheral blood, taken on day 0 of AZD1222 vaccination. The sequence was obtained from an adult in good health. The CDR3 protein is CASSLASSGAYQETQYF. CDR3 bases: TGTGCCAGCAGCTTAGCCTCTAGCGGGGCGTACCAAGAGACCCAGTACTTC.